Following are 32 T cell receptor beta chains from one sample sequenced in a study of blood T cell repertoires in COVID-19. TCRdb keeps only in-frame clones here, not all; method: immunoSEQ multiplex PCR. The profile shows around 80,000 clones, approximately 81% of them singletons. Sequenced input: peripheral blood. The receptors come from a woman older than 75 with active or convalescent COVID-19.

V usage is TRBV5-4 and J usage is TRBJ2-3; maybe TRBD2 (5 bases). V lost 4 bases, J lost 6 bases, and 18 bases lay in between. The CDR3 covers 15 residues. Germline loops: CDR1 SGHNT, CDR2 YYREEE (reference sequence). CDR3 bases: TGTGCCAGCAGCCCCCGCTCCGTTAGCGATGATACGCAGTATTTT. It translates to CASSPRSVSDDTQYF. Looking up the rest from reference TRBV5-4 and TRBJ2-3 gives the full variable domain: ETGVTQSPTHLIKTRGQQVTLRCSSQSGHNTVSWYQQALGQGPQFIFQYYREEENGRGNFPPRFSGLQFPNYSSELNVNALELDDSALYLCASSPRSVSDDTQYFGPGTRLTVL.

The chain carries TRBV6-5 and TRBJ1-1, with unresolved D. From germline, CDR1 is MNHEY and CDR2 SVGAGI. CDR3 size: 15 residues. With 4 bases removed from V and 1 base from J, the gap between germline ends came to 13 bases. The CDR3 DNA reads as TGTGCCAGCAGTTTTCGTCTCTTTTCGAACACTGAAGCTTTCTTT. It codes for CASSFRLFSNTEAFF.

This chain links TRBV30 with TRBJ1-6, with D perhaps TRBD1 (5 bases). CDR3 length: 13 residues. Trimming pared 5 bases from V and 9 bases from J, leaving 14 bases between. Germline CDR1 reads GTSNPN; CDR2 reads SVGIG (reference sequence). The CDR3: CAWSTVLGSPLHF. In DNA, the CDR3 is TGTGCCTGGTCGACAGTACTTGGTTCACCCCTCCACTTT.

The J gene is TRBJ2-5, the V gene TRBV7-9, with D maybe TRBD1 (6 bases). With 5 bases removed from V and 0 bases from J, the gap between germline ends came to 13 bases. Per the germline V gene, CDR1 is SEHNR and CDR2 is FQNEAQ (reference sequence). This CDR3 spans 15 amino acids. CDR3 residues: CASSRGQMYQETQYF. In DNA form, the CDR3 reads TGTGCCAGCAGCCGAGGACAGATGTACCAAGAGACCCAGTACTTC.

The J gene is TRBJ1-1, the V gene TRBV5-8, with a weak D call TRBD1 (5 bases). The germline V and J ends were trimmed by 6 bases and 4 bases, with 16 bases remaining between them. This CDR3 is built from 14 residues. Per the germline V gene, CDR1 is SGHTS and CDR2 is YDEGEE. This CDR3 is CASNHQGLGTEAFF. The CDR3 region has the DNA TGTGCCAGCAACCACCAGGGTCTCGGCACTGAAGCTTTCTTT.

This clone was observed once. The chain recombines TRBV18 with TRBJ2-6; TRBD1 might be the D (6 bases). This CDR3 spans 15 amino acids. Trimming removed 4 bases from V and 2 bases from J, with 9 bases in between. The germline CDR1 and CDR2 sequences are KGHSH and LQKENI. In nucleotides, the CDR3 is TGTGCCAGCTCACTACAGGGACCTGGGGCCAACGTCCTGACTTTC. The encoded protein is CASSLQGPGANVLTF.

This clone was recorded once. The chain joins TRBV6-1 to TRBJ1-3, with 8 bases lining up with TRBD1. Germline lookup yields CDR1 MNHNS and CDR2 SASEGT. Trimming at V came to 2 bases and at J to 0 bases, leaving 6 bases not matched to a gene. The CDR3 length is 17 residues. As DNA, the CDR3 is TGTGCCAGCAGTGAATTCGGGACAGGAACCTCTGGAAACACCATATATTTT. Translation: CASSEFGTGTSGNTIYF.

This sequence joins TRBV19 and TRBJ2-5, with 13 bases lining up with TRBD2. The CDR3 has 17 amino acids. The V gene's germline CDR1 is LNHDA and CDR2 SQIVND (reference sequence). The J segment lost 1 base and the V segment lost 2 bases, leaving 4 bases of the junction unmatched. The CDR3 nucleotides are TGTGCCAGTAGTATACCACTAGCGGGAGGGACCCAAGAGACCCAGTACTTC. Protein product: CASSIPLAGGTQETQYF. The complete variable domain, with remaining parts taken from reference TRBV19 and TRBJ2-5, reads DGGITQSPKYLFRKEGQNVTLSCEQNLNHDAMYWYRQDPGQGLRLIYYSQIVNDFQKGDIAEGYSVSREKKESFPLTVTSAQKNPTAFYLCASSIPLAGGTQETQYFGPGTRLLVL.

The chain employs TRBV27 and TRBJ2-2; possible D gene TRBD2, 6 bases. The CDR3 totals 17 residues. Germline lookup yields CDR1 MNHEY and CDR2 SMNVEV (reference sequence). V was trimmed by 4 bases and J by 4 bases, leaving 19 bases between them. DNA of the CDR3: TGTGCCAGCAGTTACCTCCTGACTAGTCAGGGCACCGGGGAGCTGTTTTTT. Translated: CASSYLLTSQGTGELFF.

This clone has only one observation. V and J are TRBV28 and TRBJ2-3; perhaps TRBD2 as D (6 bases). CDR1 is MDHEN and CDR2 is SYDVKM in the germline V gene. The V and J ends lost 3 bases and 8 bases respectively, with 12 bases between them. The CDR3 contains 13 residues. The CDR3 reads CASSFSGSATQYF. The CDR3 nucleotides are TGTGCCAGCAGTTTTTCCGGGAGCGCTACGCAGTATTTT. Full variable domain (outside the CDR3, taken from reference TRBV28 and TRBJ2-3): DVKVTQSSRYLVKRTGEKVFLECVQDMDHENMFWYRQDPGLGLRLIYFSYDVKMKEKGDIPEGYSVSREKKERFSLILESASTNQTSMYLCASSFSGSATQYFGPGTRLTVL.

The V and J genes are TRBV5-1 and TRBJ1-6, with D possibly TRBD1 on 5 matching bases. V lost 4 bases to trimming and J lost 5 bases, with 16 bases between them. Germline V gives CDR1 SGHRS, CDR2 YFSETQ. The CDR3 loop spans 16 amino acids. CDR3 amino acids: CASSRDRGGHNSPLHF. CDR3 DNA: TGCGCCAGCAGCCGGGACCGGGGGGGTCATAATTCACCCCTCCACTTT.

V and J are TRBV24-1 and TRBJ1-1; D not certain. Germline V CDR1 and CDR2: KGHDR, SFDVKD. CDR3 length: 11 residues. Trimming shortened V by 4 bases and J by 11 bases, and 10 bases separated the two germline ends. The CDR3 DNA sequence: TGTGCCACCAGTGACACTCTCCGGGCTTTCTTT. Translating it yields CATSDTLRAFF.

The CDR3 DNA reads as TGTGCCAGCAGCCCCGGACAGGGGCCCGAAAAACTGTTTTTT. Translation gives CASSPGQGPEKLFF. The rearrangement links TRBV7-2 to TRBJ1-4; 9 bases agree with TRBD1. The CDR3 length is 14 residues. J gave up 8 bases and V 5 bases, and 6 bases lay outside the gene matches. Per germline, CDR1 SGHTA and CDR2 FQGNSA.

This CDR3 is CASSWDYWGGPIGELFF. The DNA of the CDR3 is TGTGCCAGCAGCTGGGACTATTGGGGGGGTCCTATCGGGGAGCTGTTTTTT. The chain combines TRBV11-3 with TRBJ2-2, with TRBD2 matching over 7 bases. After removal of 4 bases from V and 7 bases from J, the junction contained 15 bases not matched to a gene. The CDR3 loop spans 17 amino acids. CDR1 and CDR2 (germline): SGHNT, YENEEA.

The chain recombines TRBV6-6 with TRBJ1-4, with a possible D match to TRBD1 (6 bases). The V gene's germline CDR1 is MNHNY and CDR2 SVGAGI (reference sequence). The CDR3 totals 14 residues. Trimming pared 4 bases from V and 8 bases from J, leaving 14 bases between. The CDR3 bases are TGTGCCAGCAGTTCGGGGGGGCCCAGGGAAAAACTGTTTTTT. Translated: CASSSGGPREKLFF.

This sequence joins TRBV7-9 and TRBJ2-7, with 10 bases that match TRBD1. The CDR3 runs 15 residues. Germline-derived CDR1 and CDR2 are SEHNR and FQNEAQ (reference sequence). V lost 6 bases to trimming and J lost 2 bases; unmatched junction nucleotides: 7. CDR3 nucleotides: TGTGCCAGCAGGCTCGGGACAGGGGAACCCTACGAGCAGTACTTC. It translates to CASRLGTGEPYEQYF.

The chain joins TRBV4-1 to TRBJ1-2; 10 bases agree with TRBD1. The CDR3 has 15 amino acids. Germline CDR1 reads MGHRA; CDR2 reads YSYEKL. The V gene end was trimmed by 4 bases and the J gene end by 1 base; junction bases not matched to a gene: 3. CDR3 in amino acids: CASSPRDRGNYGYTF. DNA of the CDR3: TGCGCCAGCAGCCCTCGGGACAGGGGTAACTATGGCTACACCTTC.

The rearrangement uses TRBV6-2 or TRBV6-3 and TRBJ1-6, with 10 positions matching TRBD1. J gave up 8 bases and V 3 bases, and 13 bases lay outside the gene matches. This CDR3 spans 18 amino acids. CDR1 is MNHEY and CDR2 is SVGEGT in the germline V gene. The CDR3 nucleotides read TGTGCCAGCAGTTATAGACAGGGGGCGTTTCTGTCGGATTCACCCCTCCACTTT. Translation gives CASSYRQGAFLSDSPLHF.

This clone showed up just a few times. The gene calls are TRBV3-1 (or the pseudogene TRBV3-2) and TRBJ1-1; D might be TRBD1 (5 bases). This CDR3 is 15 amino acids long. The germline V gene encodes CDR1 LGHDT and CDR2 YNNKEL (reference sequence). Deletions cut 1 base from V and 4 bases from J, with 13 bases between. The CDR3 DNA reads as TGTGCCAGCAGCCAAGCCGCGGGGGGAAGCACTGAAGCTTTCTTT. This translates into CASSQAAGGSTEAFF.

V usage is TRBV15 and J usage is TRBJ1-2; D may be TRBD1 (6 bases). The CDR3 length is 16 residues. Trimming left V 0 bases short and J 0 bases short, with 11 bases between. Germline assignment: CDR1 LNHNV and CDR2 YYDKDF (reference sequence). For the CDR3, the DNA is TGTGCCACCAGCAGAGACCGGGACACTGCTAACTATGGCTACACCTTC. It yields the protein CATSRDRDTANYGYTF.

The rearrangement uses TRBV19 and TRBJ1-6; 9 bases are shared with TRBD1. Germline V CDR1 and CDR2: LNHDA, SQIVND (reference sequence). This CDR3 has 16 residues. V lost 8 bases, J lost 6 bases, and 11 bases stayed unmatched. The CDR3 DNA is TGTGCCAGTTCAAGTGTACAGGGGGCGCGTAATTCACCCCTCCACTTT. Translating it yields CASSSVQGARNSPLHF.

The rearrangement links TRBV6-5 to TRBJ1-1; D call uncertain. CDR1 and CDR2 (germline): MNHEY, SVGAGI. CDR3 length: 11 amino acids. Trimming cost V 8 bases and J 2 bases, with 6 bases left between them. The chain's CDR3 is CASGRNTEAFF. The CDR3 DNA follows: TGTGCCAGCGGGCGTAACACTGAAGCTTTCTTT.

The V and J genes are TRBV7-3 and TRBJ1-5; the match to TRBD1 covers 7 bases. The CDR3 length is 16 residues. Trimming removed 5 bases from V and 6 bases from J; junction bases left unmatched: 13. The V gene's germline CDR1 is SGHTA and CDR2 FQGTGA. The CDR3, as DNA: TGTGCCAGCAGCAGGAGGACCGGGACAGAAGGTCAGCCCCAGCATTTT. It is translated as CASSRRTGTEGQPQHF.

The J gene is TRBJ2-3, the V gene TRBV20-1; 8 bases match TRBD2. The trim removed 3 bases at V and 1 base at J, leaving 12 bases unmatched. Looked up from germline, CDR1 is DFQATT and CDR2 is SNEGSKA (reference sequence). CDR3 length: 17 amino acids. Written as DNA, the CDR3 is TGCAGTGCTAGTCCGGGACTAGGGTTGGCTGGCACAGATACGCAGTATTTT. Amino acids: CSASPGLGLAGTDTQYF.

This clone has just one count. The chain joins TRBV5-1 to TRBJ2-6; D is unclear. Trimming took off 2 bases at V and 0 bases at J, with 6 bases between the two ends. Germline loops: CDR1 SGHRS, CDR2 YFSETQ. This CDR3 has 15 residues. DNA of the CDR3: TGCGCCAGCAGCTTACAAAGCTCTGGGGCCAACGTCCTGACTTTC. Protein sequence: CASSLQSSGANVLTF.

This clone was counted at least ten times. This chain uses TRBV7-6 with TRBJ1-1, with a weak D call TRBD1 (5 bases). Trimming took off 4 bases at V and 1 base at J, with 7 bases between the two ends. The CDR3 covers 13 residues. CDR1 SGHVS and CDR2 FNYEAQ come from the germline V gene. CDR3 in DNA: TGTGCCAGCAGCTCAGGACAGAACACTGAAGCTTTCTTT. This gives the protein CASSSGQNTEAFF.

The chain joins TRBV9 to TRBJ2-1; D may be TRBD2 (5 bases). CDR1 is SGDLS, CDR2 YYNGEE, per germline. Between the trimmed V and J ends, which lost 2 bases and 2 bases, there was a span of 11 bases. The CDR3 covers 15 residues. The CDR3 nucleotides read TGTGCCAGCAGCGTCGGGGTCCAGGCCTACAATGAGCAGTTCTTC. Residues: CASSVGVQAYNEQFF.

This clone appeared a few times. The V gene is TRBV11-3, the J gene TRBJ2-1; D gene ambiguous. Between the trimmed V and J ends, which lost 5 bases and 5 bases, there was a span of 19 bases. The CDR3 runs to 16 residues. Germline V CDR1 and CDR2: SGHNT, YENEEA. CDR3 DNA: TGTGCCAGCAGCACCTCCCCCCTAGGCGGCAACAATGAGCAGTTCTTC. Translating gives CASSTSPLGGNNEQFF.

This clone was recorded only once. The chain is built from TRBV2 and TRBJ1-3, with D uncertain. CDR1 is SNHLY and CDR2 is FYNNEI in the germline V gene. There are 13 residues in the CDR3. V was trimmed by 10 bases and J by 4 bases, leaving 14 bases between them. Written as DNA, the CDR3 is TGTGCCATCACAGTAGGCTCGGGAAACACCATATATTTT. It yields the protein CAITVGSGNTIYF.

This clone was seen once. This chain uses TRBV5-1 with TRBJ1-2; 12 bases map to TRBD1. Germline CDR1 is SGHRS and CDR2 is YFSETQ. The CDR3 runs 18 residues. After removal of 0 bases from V and 4 bases from J, the junction contained 10 bases not matched to a gene. The CDR3 here is CASSLDGGQGAVGYGYTF. The DNA for the CDR3 is TGCGCCAGCAGCTTGGACGGGGGACAGGGGGCCGTAGGCTATGGCTACACCTTC.

This chain uses TRBV12-2 with TRBJ1-1; the table names TRBD1, a call not compared with the DNA. TRBV12-2 is described as a pseudogene. The CDR3 loop spans 17 amino acids. Written as DNA, the CDR3 is TGTGCAAGTCGCTTCTATCCCGGGACAGGTGAATTCACATTGGCTTTCTTT. Translated, it gives CASRFYPGTGEFTLAFF.

This rearrangement joins TRBV7-9 to TRBJ1-3; the D is unclear. V lost 1 base and J 0 bases, leaving 7 bases between the germline ends. The CDR3 loop spans 15 amino acids. CDR1 and CDR2 from the germline V gene are SEHNR and FQNEAQ (reference sequence). The CDR3 loop is CASSLGYSSGNTIYF. CDR3 nucleotides: TGTGCCAGCAGCTTAGGATACAGCTCTGGAAACACCATATATTTT.